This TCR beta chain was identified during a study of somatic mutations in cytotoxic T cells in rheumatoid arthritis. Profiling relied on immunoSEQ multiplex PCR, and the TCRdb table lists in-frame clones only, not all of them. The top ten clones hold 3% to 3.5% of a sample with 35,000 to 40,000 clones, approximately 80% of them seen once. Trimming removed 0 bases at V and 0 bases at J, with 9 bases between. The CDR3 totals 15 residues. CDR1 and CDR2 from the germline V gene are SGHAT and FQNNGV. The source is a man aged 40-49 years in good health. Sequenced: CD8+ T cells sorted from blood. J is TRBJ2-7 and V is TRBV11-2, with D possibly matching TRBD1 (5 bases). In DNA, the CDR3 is TGTGCCAGCAGCTTAGAGGTCAGGGTCTCCTACGAGCAGTACTTC. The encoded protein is CASSLEVRVSYEQYF.